This T cell receptor (beta chain) was observed in a study of blood T cells in healthy people across ages. This clonotype was seen a single time. What it binds is unknown. An end of the junction does not agree with germline; a read error may underlie this. A J-beta primer mix and a sample-barcoded 5' primer were used in a second PCR of about 6 to 12 cycles. Carrying 12 random nucleotides, a template-switch adaptor labeled each individual cDNA molecule. MiXCR, applied by TCRdb to the 5' RACE reads, yields one record per CDR3 protein. Among roughly 1.5 million distinct CDR3 sequences listed, about 45% were seen once. The CDR3 is 15 residues long. Study-wide findings and caveats: The lack of PBMC sorting stopped any conclusive naive versus antigen-experienced comparison.

The source of this sequence is a woman between 18 and 29 years old in good health. The sequenced sample consisted of blood. V is TRBV12-3 or TRBV12-4 and J is TRBJ2-3; 7 positions agree with TRBD1. As DNA, the CDR3 is TGTGCCAGCAGTCCCCGGACAGGAGACGCAGATATGCAGTATTTT. Amino acids: CASSPRTGDADMQYF.